The 4 T cell receptor beta chains below all came from one sample that was sequenced in a study of blood T cell repertoires in COVID-19. Libraries were prepared by immunoSEQ multiplex PCR; TCRdb keeps only in-frame clonotypes and omits some of them. This table has around 110,000 clones, about 82% appearing once. The sample consisted of peripheral blood. The receptors were sampled from a man aged 55 to 69 with active or convalescent COVID-19.

This rearrangement joins TRBV11-2 to TRBJ1-5, with D unclear. CDR3 length equals 13 residues. Trimming took 3 bases from V and 7 from J, leaving 10 bases between them. Per germline, CDR1 SGHAT and CDR2 FQNNGV. This CDR3 reads CASSLTRQQPQHF. CDR3 nucleotides: TGTGCCAGCAGCTTGACACGTCAACAGCCCCAGCATTTT.

The genes are TRBV27 and TRBJ1-5; no clear D. CDR3 length: 17 amino acids. The V end was cut by 0 bases, the J end by 1 base, with 13 bases between. Germline CDR1 and CDR2: MNHEY and SMNVEV (reference sequence). The CDR3 here is CASSLSGWRPSNQPQHF. CDR3 nucleotide sequence: TGTGCCAGCAGTTTATCCGGCTGGAGGCCGAGCAATCAGCCCCAGCATTTT.

The chain is built from TRBV27 and TRBJ2-1; tentatively, D is TRBD2 (6 bases). V lost 3 bases and J 2 bases, leaving 8 bases between the germline ends. The CDR3 has 14 residues. Germline CDR1 MNHEY, CDR2 SMNVEV (reference sequence). In nucleotides, the CDR3 is TGTGCCAGCAGTTTTGGGGGGACCTACAATGAGCAGTTCTTC. Encoded protein: CASSFGGTYNEQFF.

The chain couples TRBV27 to TRBJ2-7; 12 bases fit TRBD1. The V and J ends lost 6 bases and 7 bases, in that order; junction bases with no gene match: 16. Germline V lookup: CDR1 MNHEY, CDR2 SMNVEV (reference sequence). The CDR3 totals 17 residues. CDR3: CASSLLARGQGAREQYF. DNA for the CDR3: TGTGCCAGCAGCTTACTTGCCCGGGGACAGGGGGCGCGTGAGCAGTACTTC.